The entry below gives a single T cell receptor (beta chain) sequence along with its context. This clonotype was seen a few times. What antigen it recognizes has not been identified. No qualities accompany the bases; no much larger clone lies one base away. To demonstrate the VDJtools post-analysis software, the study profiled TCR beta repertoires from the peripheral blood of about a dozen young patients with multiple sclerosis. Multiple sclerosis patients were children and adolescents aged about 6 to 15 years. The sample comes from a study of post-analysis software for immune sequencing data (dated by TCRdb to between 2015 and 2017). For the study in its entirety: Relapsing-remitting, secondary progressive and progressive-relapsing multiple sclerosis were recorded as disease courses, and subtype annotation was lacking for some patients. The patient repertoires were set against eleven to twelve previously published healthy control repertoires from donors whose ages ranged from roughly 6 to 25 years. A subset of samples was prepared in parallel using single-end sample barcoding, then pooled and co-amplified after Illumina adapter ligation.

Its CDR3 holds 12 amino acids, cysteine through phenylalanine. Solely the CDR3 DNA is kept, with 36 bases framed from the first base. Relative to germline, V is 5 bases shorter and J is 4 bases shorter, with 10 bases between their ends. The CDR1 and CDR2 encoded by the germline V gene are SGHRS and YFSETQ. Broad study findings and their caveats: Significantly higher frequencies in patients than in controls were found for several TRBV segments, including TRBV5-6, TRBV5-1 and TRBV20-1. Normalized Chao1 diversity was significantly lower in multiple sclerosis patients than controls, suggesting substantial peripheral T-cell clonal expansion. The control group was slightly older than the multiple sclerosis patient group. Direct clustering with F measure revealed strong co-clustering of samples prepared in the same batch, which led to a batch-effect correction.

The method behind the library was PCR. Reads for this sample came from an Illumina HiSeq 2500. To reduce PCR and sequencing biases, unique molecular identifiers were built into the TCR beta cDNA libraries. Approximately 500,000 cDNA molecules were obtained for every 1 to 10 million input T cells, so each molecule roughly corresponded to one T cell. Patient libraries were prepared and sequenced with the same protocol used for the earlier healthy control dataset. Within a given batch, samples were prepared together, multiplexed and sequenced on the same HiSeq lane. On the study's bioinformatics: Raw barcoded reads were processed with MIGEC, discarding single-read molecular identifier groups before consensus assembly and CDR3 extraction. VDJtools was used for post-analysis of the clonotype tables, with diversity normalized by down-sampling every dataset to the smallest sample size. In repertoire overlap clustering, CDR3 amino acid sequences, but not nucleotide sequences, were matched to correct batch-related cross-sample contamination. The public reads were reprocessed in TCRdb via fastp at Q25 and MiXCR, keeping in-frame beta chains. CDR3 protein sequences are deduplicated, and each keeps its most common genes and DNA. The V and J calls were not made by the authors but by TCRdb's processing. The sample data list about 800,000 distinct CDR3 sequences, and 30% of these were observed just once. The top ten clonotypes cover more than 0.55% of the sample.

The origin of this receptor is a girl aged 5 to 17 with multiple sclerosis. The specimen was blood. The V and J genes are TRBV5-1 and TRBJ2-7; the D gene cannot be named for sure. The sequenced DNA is TGCGCCAGCAGATACGACGGGTACGAGCAGTACTTC. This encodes CASRYDGYEQYF.